The sequence of this T cell receptor (beta chain) was determined in a study of T-cell memory formation after mild COVID-19. Study-level points and caveats: Shrinking CD4+ clones were chiefly CM and EM; CD8+ ones were chiefly EMRA.

The 5'RACE method, run with constant-segment primers, produced TCR alpha and TCR beta cDNA libraries (carrying sample barcodes and UMIs). Each CDR3 protein is one row after TCRdb ran MiXCR on the 5' RACE reads. Here the sample spans roughly 160,000 distinct CDR3 sequences, around a tenth being singletons. This CDR3 is built from 14 residues. The germline V gene encodes CDR1 KGHSH and CDR2 LQKENI. The ends lost 5 bases at V and 4 bases at J; junction bases unmatched: 7. This clonotype occurred a few times. Its specificity is unknown. This receptor was obtained from a man aged 18 to 35 who had mild COVID-19 (a few samples of this study predate the infection). Cell type and time point are not known. The specimen was PBMCs or a T cell subset sorted from them (not recorded which). V gene TRBV18 combines with J gene TRBJ2-7; 8 positions agree with TRBD1. CDR3 nucleotides: TGTGCCAGCTCAACCAGGACAGGGACTTACGAGCAGTACTTC. It encodes CASSTRTGTYEQYF.